This entry features one TCR beta chain sequence. As yet, its antigen is unknown. This CDR3 contains 16 residues. Germline CDR1 reads SGHTA; CDR2 reads FQGTGA. The V gene lost 2 bases and the J gene lost 8 bases, with 19 bases spanning the gap. The sample is drawn from a study of cytotoxic CD8 clonotypes in ibrutinib-treated CLL. About the study: Following treatment for a median roughly 11 months, range 6 to 36, response samples were then taken. Overall study findings and caveats: Against age-matched healthy donors, baseline clonality ran higher and tracked circulating CD8+ T-cell counts.

Clones were sequenced by immunoSEQ multiplex PCR, and TCRdb holds only the in-frame ones, with some missing. The table lists about 140,000 clones, more than 85% of them singletons. The TCR sequence derives from a human donor with chronic lymphocytic leukemia. The sequenced sample was PBMCs, obtained after 12 months of ibrutinib treatment. The V call is TRBV7-3, the J call TRBJ2-1; D is perhaps TRBD2 (5 bases). The CDR3 reads CASSLEGSLVSDEQFF. The CDR3 DNA reads as TGTGCCAGCAGCTTAGAGGGCTCTCTGGTGTCTGATGAGCAGTTCTTC.